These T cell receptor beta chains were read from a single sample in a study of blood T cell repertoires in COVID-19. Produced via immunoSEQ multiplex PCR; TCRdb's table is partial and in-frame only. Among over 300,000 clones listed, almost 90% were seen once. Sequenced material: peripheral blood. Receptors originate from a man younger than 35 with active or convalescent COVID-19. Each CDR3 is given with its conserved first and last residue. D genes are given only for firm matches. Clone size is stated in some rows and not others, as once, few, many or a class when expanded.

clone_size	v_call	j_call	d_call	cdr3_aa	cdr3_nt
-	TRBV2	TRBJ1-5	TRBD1	CASRSKGAEQPQHF	TGTGCCAGCAGGAGCAAGGGGGCGGAACAGCCCCAGCATTTT
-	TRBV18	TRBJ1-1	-	CASSPPQGSTEAFF	TGTGCCAGCTCACCACCGCAGGGTAGCACTGAAGCTTTCTTT
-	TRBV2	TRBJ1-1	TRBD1	CASSWTGRTEAFF	TGTGCCAGCAGCTGGACAGGGAGGACTGAAGCTTTCTTT
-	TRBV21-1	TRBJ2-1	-	CATGQGSYNEQFF	TGTGCCACCGGACAGGGTTCCTACAATGAGCAGTTCTTC
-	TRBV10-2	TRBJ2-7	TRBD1	CASRMTGGPYEQYF	TGCGCCAGCAGGATGACAGGGGGTCCCTACGAGCAGTACTTC
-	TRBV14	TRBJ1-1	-	CASSQSGPTEAFF	TGTGCCAGCAGCCAGTCAGGGCCCACTGAAGCTTTCTTT
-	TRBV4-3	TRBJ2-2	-	CASSRGGGDTGELFF	TGCGCCAGCAGCCGCGGTGGAGGGGACACCGGGGAGCTGTTTTTT
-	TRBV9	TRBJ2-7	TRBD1	CASSDTGAEQYF	TGTGCCAGCAGCGATACAGGGGCCGAGCAGTACTTC
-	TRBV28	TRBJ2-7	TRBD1	CASSLRGPAGSEQYF	TGTGCCAGCAGTTTAAGGGGGCCGGCAGGGAGCGAGCAGTACTTC
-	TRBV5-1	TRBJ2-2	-	CASSFQPRPTGELFF	TGCGCCAGCAGCTTCCAACCGAGGCCCACCGGGGAGCTGTTTTTT
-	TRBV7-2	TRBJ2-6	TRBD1	CASSVSGTASGANVLTF	TGTGCCAGCAGCGTGTCCGGGACAGCTTCTGGGGCCAACGTGCTGACTTTC
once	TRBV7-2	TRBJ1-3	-	CASSLGGPNGNTIYF	TGTGCCAGCAGCTTAGGTGGGCCCAATGGAAACACCATATATTTT
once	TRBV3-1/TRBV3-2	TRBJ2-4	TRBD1	CASSPRQGAPSIQYF	TGTGCCAGCAGCCCTAGACAGGGGGCGCCTAGCATTCAGTACTTC
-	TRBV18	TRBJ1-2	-	CASSPGLGEYYGYTF	TGTGCCAGCTCACCGGGTTTAGGGGAATACTATGGCTACACCTTC
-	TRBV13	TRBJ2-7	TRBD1	CASSLWDRGQYEQYF	TGTGCCAGCAGCTTATGGGACAGGGGGCAGTACGAGCAGTACTTC
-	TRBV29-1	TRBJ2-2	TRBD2	CSVAGTSGRNTGELFF	TGCAGCGTAGCCGGGACTAGCGGGCGAAACACCGGGGAGCTGTTTTTT
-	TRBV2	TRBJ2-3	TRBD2	CASKEAGGNFDTQYF	TGTGCCAGCAAGGAGGCGGGGGGAAATTTCGATACGCAGTATTTT
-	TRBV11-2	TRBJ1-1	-	CASSLVGGPNTEAFF	TGTGCCAGCAGCTTAGTAGGGGGACCGAACACTGAAGCTTTCTTT
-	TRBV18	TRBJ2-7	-	CASSPGGTPYEQYF	TGTGCCAGCTCACCGGGTGGGACTCCGTACGAGCAGTACTTC
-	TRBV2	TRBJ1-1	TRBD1	CASTGTGLTEAFF	TGTGCCAGCACCGGGACAGGGCTCACTGAAGCTTTCTTT
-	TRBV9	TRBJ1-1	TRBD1	CASSVGQGGAEAFF	TGTGCCAGCAGCGTAGGACAGGGTGGCGCTGAAGCTTTCTTT
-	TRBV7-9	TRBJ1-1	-	CASSQFLNTEAFF	TGTGCCAGCAGTCAATTCCTGAACACTGAAGCTTTCTTT
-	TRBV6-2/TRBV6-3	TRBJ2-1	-	CASSSNEQFF	TGTGCCAGCAGTTCTAATGAGCAGTTCTTC
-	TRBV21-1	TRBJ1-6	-	CASSEVQGARINSPLHF	TGTGCCAGCAGCGAAGTCCAGGGGGCGCGCATAAATTCACCCCTCCACTTT
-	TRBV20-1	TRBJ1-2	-	CSASTGPYGYTF	TGCAGTGCTAGTACAGGGCCCTATGGCTACACCTTC
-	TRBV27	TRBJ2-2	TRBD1	CASSLSLDRETGELFF	TGTGCCAGCAGTTTATCCCTGGACAGGGAGACCGGGGAGCTGTTTTTT
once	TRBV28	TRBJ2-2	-	CASSLRGLRTGELFF	TGTGCCAGCAGTTTGCGGGGGCTACGAACCGGGGAGCTGTTTTTT
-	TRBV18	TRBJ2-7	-	CASSPVPKYEQYF	TGTGCCAGCTCACCAGTCCCAAAATACGAGCAGTACTTC
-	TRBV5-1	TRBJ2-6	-	CASSLSASGANVLTF	TGCGCCAGCAGCTTGTCCGCCTCTGGGGCCAACGTGCTGACTTTC
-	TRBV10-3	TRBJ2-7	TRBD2	CAISDRERGRSYEQYF	TGTGCCATCAGTGATAGGGAGCGGGGTCGGTCCTACGAGCAGTACTTC
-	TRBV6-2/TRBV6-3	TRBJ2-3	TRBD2	CASSWPGGRGDTQYF	TGTGCCAGCAGTTGGCCGGGAGGACGGGGAGATACGCAGTATTTT
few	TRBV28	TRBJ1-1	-	CASSFPGNTEAFF	TGTGCCAGCAGCTTCCCCGGGAACACTGAAGCTTTCTTT
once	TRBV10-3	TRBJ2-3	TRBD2	CAISESGLSGGHTDTQYF	TGTGCCATCAGTGAGTCGGGACTTAGCGGGGGGCACACAGATACGCAGTATTTT
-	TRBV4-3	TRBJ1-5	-	CASSQANSLYQPQHF	TGCGCCAGCAGCCAGGCGAACAGCCTTTACCAGCCCCAGCATTTT
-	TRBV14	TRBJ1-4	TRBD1	CASSQGGQGIEKLFF	TGTGCCAGCAGCCAAGGGGGACAGGGAATTGAAAAACTGTTTTTT
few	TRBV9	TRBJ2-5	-	CASSVRVRETQYF	TGTGCCAGCAGCGTCAGGGTGCGAGAGACCCAGTACTTC
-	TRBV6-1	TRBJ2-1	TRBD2	CASSDRAGISDEQFF	TGTGCCAGCAGTGATAGAGCGGGGATTAGCGATGAGCAGTTCTTC
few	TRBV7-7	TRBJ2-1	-	CASSLEGGTYNEQFF	TGTGCCAGCAGCTTGGAGGGGGGGACTTACAATGAGCAGTTCTTC
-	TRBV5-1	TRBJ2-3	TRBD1	CASSYDRGGTDTQYF	TGCGCCAGCAGCTATGACAGGGGGGGCACAGATACGCAGTATTTT
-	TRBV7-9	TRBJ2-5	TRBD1	CASSLVDRGSGDSSETQYF	TGTGCCAGCAGCTTAGTGGACAGGGGCTCCGGAGATAGTTCCGAGACCCAGTACTTC
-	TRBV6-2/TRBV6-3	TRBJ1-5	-	CASSSLSIRRQYSNQPQHF	TGTGCCAGCAGTTCTCTATCTATACGTCGACAGTATAGCAATCAGCCCCAGCATTTT
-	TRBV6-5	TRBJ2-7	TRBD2	CASSYSSSGPYEQYF	TGTGCCAGCAGTTACTCCTCTAGCGGACCATACGAGCAGTACTTC
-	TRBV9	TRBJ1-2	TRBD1	CASRDRDGGYTF	TGTGCCAGCAGAGACAGGGACGGTGGCTACACCTTC
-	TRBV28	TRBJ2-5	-	CASSLSRTSVRRETQYF	TGTGCCAGCAGTTTATCGCGTACGAGTGTTCGGCGGGAGACCCAGTACTTC
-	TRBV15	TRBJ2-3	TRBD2	CATSRDWAGGPDTQYF	TGTGCCACCAGCAGAGACTGGGCGGGGGGGCCAGATACGCAGTATTTT
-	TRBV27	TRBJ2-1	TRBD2	CASSPLRASGAYNEQFF	TGTGCCAGCAGTCCTCTCCGTGCTAGCGGGGCTTACAATGAGCAGTTCTTC
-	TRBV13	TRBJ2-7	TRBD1	CASSRTGGAYEQYF	TGTGCCAGCAGCCGTACAGGGGGCGCCTACGAGCAGTACTTC
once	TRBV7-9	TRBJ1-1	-	CASSPMFRGSEAFF	TGTGCCAGCAGCCCCATGTTCAGAGGGAGTGAAGCTTTCTTT
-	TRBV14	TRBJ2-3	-	CASSLRLGPLDTQYF	TGTGCCAGCAGCCTCAGACTAGGACCTTTAGATACGCAGTATTTT
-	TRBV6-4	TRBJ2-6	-	CASSDQPGDGANVLTF	TGTGCCAGCAGTGACCAACCAGGGGATGGGGCCAACGTCCTGACTTTC
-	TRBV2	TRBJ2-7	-	CASSRGQYEQYF	TGTGCCAGCAGTAGGGGACAATACGAGCAGTACTTC
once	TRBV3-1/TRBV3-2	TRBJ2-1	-	CASSQETREQFF	TGTGCCAGCAGCCAAGAGACCAGGGAGCAGTTCTTC
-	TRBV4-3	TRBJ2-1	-	CASSQEGVTSNEQFF	TGCGCCAGCAGCCAGGAAGGGGTGACTTCCAATGAGCAGTTCTTC
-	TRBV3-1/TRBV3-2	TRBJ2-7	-	CASSPDAGRHEQYF	TGTGCCAGCAGCCCAGACGCAGGGCGGCACGAGCAGTACTTC
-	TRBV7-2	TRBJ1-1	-	CASSLAFQDGEAFF	TGTGCCAGCAGCTTAGCGTTTCAGGATGGTGAAGCTTTCTTT
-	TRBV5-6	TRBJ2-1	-	CASSEYAVYNEQFF	TGTGCCAGCAGCGAATACGCAGTATACAATGAGCAGTTCTTC
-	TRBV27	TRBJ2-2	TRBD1	CASSSSRQGRTGELFF	TGTGCCAGCAGTTCCTCTCGACAGGGGAGAACCGGGGAGCTGTTTTTT